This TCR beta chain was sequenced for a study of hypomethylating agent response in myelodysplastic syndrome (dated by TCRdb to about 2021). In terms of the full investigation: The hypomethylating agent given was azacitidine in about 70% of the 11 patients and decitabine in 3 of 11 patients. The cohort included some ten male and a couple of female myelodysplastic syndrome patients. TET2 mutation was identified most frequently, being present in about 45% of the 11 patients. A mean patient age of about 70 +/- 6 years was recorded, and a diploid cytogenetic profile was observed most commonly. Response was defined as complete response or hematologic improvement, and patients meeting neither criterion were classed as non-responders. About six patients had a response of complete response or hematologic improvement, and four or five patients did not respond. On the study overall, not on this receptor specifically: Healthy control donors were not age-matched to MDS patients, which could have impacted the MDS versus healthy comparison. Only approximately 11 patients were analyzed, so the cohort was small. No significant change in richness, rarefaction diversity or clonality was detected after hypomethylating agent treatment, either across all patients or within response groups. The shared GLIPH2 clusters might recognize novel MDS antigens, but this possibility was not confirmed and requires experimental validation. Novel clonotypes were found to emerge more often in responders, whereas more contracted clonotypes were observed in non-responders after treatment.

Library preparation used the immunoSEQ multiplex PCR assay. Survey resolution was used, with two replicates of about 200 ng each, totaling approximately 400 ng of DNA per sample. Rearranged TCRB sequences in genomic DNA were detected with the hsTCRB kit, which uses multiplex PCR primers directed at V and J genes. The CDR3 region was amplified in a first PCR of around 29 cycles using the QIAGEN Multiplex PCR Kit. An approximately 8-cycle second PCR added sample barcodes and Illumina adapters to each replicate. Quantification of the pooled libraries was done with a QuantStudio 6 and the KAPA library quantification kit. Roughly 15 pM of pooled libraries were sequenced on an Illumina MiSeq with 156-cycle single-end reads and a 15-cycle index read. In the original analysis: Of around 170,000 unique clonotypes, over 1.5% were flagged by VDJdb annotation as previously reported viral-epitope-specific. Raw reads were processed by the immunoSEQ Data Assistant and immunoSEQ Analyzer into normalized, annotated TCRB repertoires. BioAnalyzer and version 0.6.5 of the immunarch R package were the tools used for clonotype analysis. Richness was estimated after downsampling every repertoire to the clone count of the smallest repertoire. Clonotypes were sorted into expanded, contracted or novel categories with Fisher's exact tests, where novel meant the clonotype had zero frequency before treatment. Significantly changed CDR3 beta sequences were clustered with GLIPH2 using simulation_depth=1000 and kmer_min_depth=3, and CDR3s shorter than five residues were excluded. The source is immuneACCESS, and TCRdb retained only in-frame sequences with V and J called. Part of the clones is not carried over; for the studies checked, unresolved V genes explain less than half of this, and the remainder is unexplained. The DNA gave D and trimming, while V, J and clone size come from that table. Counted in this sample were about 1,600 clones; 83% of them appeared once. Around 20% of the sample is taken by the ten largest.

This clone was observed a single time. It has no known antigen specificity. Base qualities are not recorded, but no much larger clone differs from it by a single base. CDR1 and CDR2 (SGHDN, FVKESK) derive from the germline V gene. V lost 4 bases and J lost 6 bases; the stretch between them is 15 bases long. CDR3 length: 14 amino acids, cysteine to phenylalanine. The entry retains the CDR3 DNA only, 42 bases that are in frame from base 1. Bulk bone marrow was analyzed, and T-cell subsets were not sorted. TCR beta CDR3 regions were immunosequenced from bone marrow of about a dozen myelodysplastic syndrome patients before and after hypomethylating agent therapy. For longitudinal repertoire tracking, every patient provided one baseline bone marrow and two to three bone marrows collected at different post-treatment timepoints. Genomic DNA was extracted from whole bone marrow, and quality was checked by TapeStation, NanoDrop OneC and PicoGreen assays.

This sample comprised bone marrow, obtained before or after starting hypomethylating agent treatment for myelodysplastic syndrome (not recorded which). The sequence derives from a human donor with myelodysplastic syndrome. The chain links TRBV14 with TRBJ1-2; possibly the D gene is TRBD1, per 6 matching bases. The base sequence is TGTGCCAGCAGCCCCAGTGGAGGGGGAGATGGCTACACCTTC. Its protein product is CASSPSGGGDGYTF.